This TCR beta chain emerged from a study of OX40 agonist ivuxolimab in advanced cancers. Study-wide background: Prior anti-PD-1, anti-PD-L1 or anti-CTLA-4 therapy did not bar entry, and approximately 40% had some.

Study-wide points: Nonresponders, in some cases, also had low normalized T-cell clonal expansion. Antigen specificity remained undetermined for the expanded peripheral T cells.

Comments on this clone: Its specificity is unknown.

Generated by immunoSEQ multiplex PCR, the TCRdb table keeps only in-frame clones and is missing some. The data show fewer than 65,000 clones, 90% to 95% seen once. The V end was cut by 4 bases, the J end by 2 bases, with 11 bases between. There are 13 residues in the CDR3. In germline, CDR1 is SQVTM, CDR2 ANQGSEA. The input for sequencing was CD4+ or CD8+ T cells sorted from blood, taken in a trial of the OX40 agonist ivuxolimab. The clonotype originates from an adult with an advanced solid tumor such as melanoma, head and neck, liver or kidney cancer. The gene calls are TRBV29-1 and TRBJ1-1, with D possibly being TRBD1 (6 bases). Here the CDR3 reads CSVVGGGNTEAFF. The CDR3 bases are TGCAGCGTTGTGGGGGGGGGCAACACTGAAGCTTTCTTT.